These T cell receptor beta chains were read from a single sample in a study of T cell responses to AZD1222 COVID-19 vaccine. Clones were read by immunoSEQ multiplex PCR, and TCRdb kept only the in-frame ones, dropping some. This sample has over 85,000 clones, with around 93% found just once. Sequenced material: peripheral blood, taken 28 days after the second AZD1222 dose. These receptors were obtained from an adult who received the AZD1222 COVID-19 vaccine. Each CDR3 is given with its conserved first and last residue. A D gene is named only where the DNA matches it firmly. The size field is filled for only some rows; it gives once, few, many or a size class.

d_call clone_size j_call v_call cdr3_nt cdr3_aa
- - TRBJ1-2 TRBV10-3 TGTGCCATCAGCGCTTTCGGGAGTGTTGGCTACACCTTC CAISAFGSVGYTF
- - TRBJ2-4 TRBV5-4 TGTGCCAGCAGCTTGCCCGGGAACATTCAGTACTTC CASSLPGNIQYF
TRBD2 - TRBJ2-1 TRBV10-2 TGCGCCAGCAGTGCGGGACTAGCCACCTACAATGAGCAGTTCTTC CASSAGLATYNEQFF
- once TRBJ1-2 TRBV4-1 TGCGCCAGCAGCCTGGCCCCTGGCAGGGACGGTCATGGCTACACCTTC CASSLAPGRDGHGYTF
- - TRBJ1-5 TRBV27 TGTGCCAGCAGTCCCCACCCCCATTGGCAGCCCCAGCATTTT CASSPHPHWQPQHF
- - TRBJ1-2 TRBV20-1 TGCAGTGCTGGAGGGGCTGGCTACACCTTC CSAGGAGYTF
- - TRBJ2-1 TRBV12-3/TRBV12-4 TGTGCCAGCAGCCAGACAGAGCAGTTCTTC CASSQTEQFF
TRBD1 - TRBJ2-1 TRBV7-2 TGTGCCAGCAACCACAGGGGGCTCGATGAGCAGTTCTTC CASNHRGLDEQFF
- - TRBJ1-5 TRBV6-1 TGTGCCAGCAGTGAAGGGCACGAGAGTCAGCCCCAGCATTTT CASSEGHESQPQHF
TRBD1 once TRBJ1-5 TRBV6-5 TGTGCCAGCAGGACAGGGAATCAGCCCCAGCATTTT CASRTGNQPQHF
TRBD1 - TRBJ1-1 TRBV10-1 TGCGCCAGCAGTCGGGACAGGGTGACTGAAGCTTTCTTT CASSRDRVTEAFF
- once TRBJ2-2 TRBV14 TGTGCCAGCAGCCGAAGGGGGGCAATGTTGACCGGGGAGCTGTTTTTT CASSRRGAMLTGELFF
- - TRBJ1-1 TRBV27 TGTGCCAGCAGTCCCTCCCGGGGGAAGGGAGAGGGGAACACTGAAGCTTTCTTT CASSPSRGKGEGNTEAFF
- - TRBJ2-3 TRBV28 TGTGCCAGCAGCCCCGGGTGGGGCTCAGATACGCAGTATTTT CASSPGWGSDTQYF
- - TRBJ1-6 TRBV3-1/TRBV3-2 TGTGCCAGCAGCCGGGGGGAGTTCTCCTATAATTCACCCCTCCACTTT CASSRGEFSYNSPLHF
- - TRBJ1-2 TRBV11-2 TGTGCCAGCAGCTTAGACGGGGGAATAGGATTTGGCTACACCTTC CASSLDGGIGFGYTF
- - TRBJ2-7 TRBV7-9 TGTGCCAGCAGCTCCCCACCCCGACGGGGCGACAAACTCTACGAGCAGTACTTC CASSSPPRRGDKLYEQYF
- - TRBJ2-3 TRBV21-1 TGTGCCAGCAGCCCACGGGGAAGGGCACCCACAGATACGCAGTATTTT CASSPRGRAPTDTQYF
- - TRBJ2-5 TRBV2 TGTGCCAGCACAGGACTTATCCAAGAGACCCAGTACTTC CASTGLIQETQYF
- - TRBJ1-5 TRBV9 TGTGCCAGCAGCGGGGACATCAATCAGCCCCAGCATTTT CASSGDINQPQHF
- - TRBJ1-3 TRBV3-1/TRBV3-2 TGTGCCAGCAGCCAGGGCAGCGCCATCTCTGGAAACACCATATATTTT CASSQGSAISGNTIYF
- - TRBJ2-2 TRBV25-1 TGTGCCAGCAGTGACGCTGGGGGTCGGACCGGGGAGCTGTTTTTT CASSDAGGRTGELFF
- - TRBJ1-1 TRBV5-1 TGCGCCAGCACCCGAGAAGGGGGGAACACTGAAGCTTTCTTT CASTREGGNTEAFF
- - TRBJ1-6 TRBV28 TGTGCCACCTCGACCGGGACGCTCGGTTCACCCCTCCACTTT CATSTGTLGSPLHF
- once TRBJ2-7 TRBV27 TGTGCCAGCAGTTTGGGGGGCGCAGGCACCGAGCAGTACTTC CASSLGGAGTEQYF
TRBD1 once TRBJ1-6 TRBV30 TGTGCCTGGACGATCCCGACAGGGTTCGCACCCCTCCACTTT CAWTIPTGFAPLHF
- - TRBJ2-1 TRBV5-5 TGTGCCAGCAGCTTGTTGGTAGCTAACAATGAGCAGTTCTTC CASSLLVANNEQFF
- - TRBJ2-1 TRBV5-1 TGCGCCAGCCAGACGGGCTCCTACAATGAGCAGTTCTTC CASQTGSYNEQFF
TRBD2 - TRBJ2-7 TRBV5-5 TGTGCCAGCAGCTTCCTGAGGACTAGCAATGGCGAGCAGTACTTC CASSFLRTSNGEQYF
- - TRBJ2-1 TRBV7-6 TGTGCCAGCAGCTTAAGTATGGCCTTCTACGATGAGCAGTTCTTC CASSLSMAFYDEQFF
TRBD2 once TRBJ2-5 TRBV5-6 TGTGCCAGCAGCTTGGGGCTAGCGGGAGTTATGGAGACCCAGTACTTC CASSLGLAGVMETQYF
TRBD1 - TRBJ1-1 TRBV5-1 TGCGCCAGCAGCCTACGACAGGGGCTGATCATGAACACTGAAGCTTTCTTT CASSLRQGLIMNTEAFF
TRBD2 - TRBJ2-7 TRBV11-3 TGTGCCAGCAGCTTAGGCGGGACTAGCGGCGACACCTACGAGCAGTACTTC CASSLGGTSGDTYEQYF
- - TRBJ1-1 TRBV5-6 TGTGCCAGCAGCTTCAGATTTACGAACACTGAAGCTTTCTTT CASSFRFTNTEAFF
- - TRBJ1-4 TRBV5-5 TGTGCCAGCAGCGGACATAGGACTACCTCACGGGAAAAACTGTTTTTT CASSGHRTTSREKLFF
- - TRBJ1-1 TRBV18 TGTGCCAGCTCACCAGGGCAAGGATCCAACACTGAAGCTTTCTTT CASSPGQGSNTEAFF
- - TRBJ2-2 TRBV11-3 TGTGCCAGCAGCTTAATATATGGTAGCGAGAACACCGGGGAGCTGTTTTTT CASSLIYGSENTGELFF
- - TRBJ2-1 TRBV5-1 TGCGCCAGCAAAGTCTCTGAGCAGTTCTTC CASKVSEQFF
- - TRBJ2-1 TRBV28 TGTGCCAGCAGCACCAACCTAGTAAGCGGAGAGCAGTTCTTC CASSTNLVSGEQFF
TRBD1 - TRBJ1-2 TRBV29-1 TGCAGCGTTGGTCCGGGACAGGGAGACTATGGCTACACCTTC CSVGPGQGDYGYTF
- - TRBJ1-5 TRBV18 TGTGCCAGCTCGCCATCCGTGTCGGTCAATCAGCCCCAGCATTTT CASSPSVSVNQPQHF
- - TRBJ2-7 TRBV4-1 TGCGCCAGCAGCCAGCCGGGCCGCTCTTTCCAGTACTTC CASSQPGRSFQYF
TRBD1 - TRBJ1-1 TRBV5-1 TGCGCCAGCACCCTCGTGGGACAGGGGTATACTGAAGCTTTCTTT CASTLVGQGYTEAFF
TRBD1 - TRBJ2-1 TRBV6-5 TGTGCCAGCCAAACTGACAGGGCCTTTATCAATGAGCAGTTCTTC CASQTDRAFINEQFF
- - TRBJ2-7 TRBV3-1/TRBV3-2 TGTGCCAGCAGCCAAGTTTCTAGCATCAGCGAGCAGTACTTC CASSQVSSISEQYF
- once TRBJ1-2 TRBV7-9 TGTGCCAGCGACTTTGCGACTAACTATGGCTACACCTTC CASDFATNYGYTF
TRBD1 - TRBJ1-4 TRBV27 TGTGCCAGCAGACAAGGGGGCGGGCGAGAAAAACTGTTTTTT CASRQGGGREKLFF
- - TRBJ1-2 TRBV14 TGTGCCAGCAGCCAAGATGGGACACTTTTGGGCTATGGCTACACCTTC CASSQDGTLLGYGYTF
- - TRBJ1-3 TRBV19 TGTGCCAGTAGTACAGGGGCATACTCTGGAAACACCATATATTTT CASSTGAYSGNTIYF
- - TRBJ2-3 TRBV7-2 TGTGCCAGCAGCTTAAACCGAGATACGCAGTATTTT CASSLNRDTQYF
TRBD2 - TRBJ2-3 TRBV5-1 TGCGCCAGCAGCTCGCGGACTAGCGGGGGGGATACGCAGTATTTT CASSSRTSGGDTQYF
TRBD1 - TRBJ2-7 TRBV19 TGTGCCAGTAGTATAGGGACCGGGACAGGGATCTACGAGCAGTACTTC CASSIGTGTGIYEQYF
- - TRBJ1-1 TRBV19 TGTGCCAGTAGTATAGGGGGGAGCACTGAAGCTTTCTTT CASSIGGSTEAFF
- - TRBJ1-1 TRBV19 TGTGCCAGTAGTAACACAGGCTTCGGTGAAGCTTTCTTT CASSNTGFGEAFF